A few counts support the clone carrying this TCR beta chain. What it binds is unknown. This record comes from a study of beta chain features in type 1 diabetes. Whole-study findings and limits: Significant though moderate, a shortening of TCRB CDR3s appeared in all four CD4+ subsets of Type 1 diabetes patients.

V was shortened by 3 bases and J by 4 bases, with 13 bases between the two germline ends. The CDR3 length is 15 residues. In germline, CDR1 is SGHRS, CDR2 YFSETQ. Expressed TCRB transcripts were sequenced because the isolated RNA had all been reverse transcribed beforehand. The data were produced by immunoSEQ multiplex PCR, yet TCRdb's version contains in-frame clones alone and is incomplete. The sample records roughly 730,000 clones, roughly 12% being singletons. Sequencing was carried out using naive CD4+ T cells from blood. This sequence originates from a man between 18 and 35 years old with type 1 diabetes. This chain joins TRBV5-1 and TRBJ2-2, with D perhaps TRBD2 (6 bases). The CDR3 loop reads CASSSTAGFTGELFF. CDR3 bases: TGCGCCAGCAGCTCGACGGCGGGATTCACCGGGGAGCTGTTTTTT.